A selection of T cell receptor beta chains follows, all from one sample in a study of T cells in Graves' hyperthyroidism and ophthalmopathy. TCRdb reprocessed the multiplex PCR reads with MiXCR, giving one entry per CDR3 protein. The sample has 300,000 to 450,000 distinct CDR3 sequences; roughly 13% are singletons. Specimen: blood. The receptor set was obtained from a woman aged 18 to 35 with Graves' hyperthyroidism. Both conserved end residues are trimmed from each CDR3.

J gene	V gene	CDR3 protein
TRBJ2-3	TRBV7-2	ASRPREGGVDAQY
TRBJ2-2	TRBV4-3	ASSREGTIGELF
TRBJ2-7	TRBV4-1	ASSQARQLTYEQY
TRBJ1-5	TRBV29-1	SVTQAIQPQH
TRBJ2-1	TRBV19	ASSPPAGPYNEQF
TRBJ2-2	TRBV15	ATSPGLASAGELF
TRBJ2-3	TRBV28	ASSLPFGLAGGPTDTQY
TRBJ2-4	TRBV6-2/TRBV6-3	ASGDTTISLAKNIQY
TRBJ2-7	TRBV10-3	AIRQETYEQY
TRBJ1-1	TRBV28	ASSTPVQAF
TRBJ2-3	TRBV6-1	ASPRPLAGPGTDTQY
TRBJ2-2	TRBV5-1	ASSLSLTRYTGELF
TRBJ2-5	TRBV12-3/TRBV12-4	ASSLSSISGQTQY
TRBJ1-2	TRBV7-2	ASSFIQGAQGYT